Listed here are 31 T cell receptor beta chains from one sample, sequenced in a study of T cell responses to AZD1222 COVID-19 vaccine. Clones were read by immunoSEQ multiplex PCR, and TCRdb kept only the in-frame ones, dropping some. In the table there are 150,000 to 180,000 clones, 80% to 90% of which are singletons. The sequencing here drew on peripheral blood, taken after recovery from COVID-19. These TCRs come from an adult who had recovered from COVID-19.

This sequence joins TRBV28 and TRBJ2-2; a possible D gene is TRBD1 (5 bases). Trimming cost V 0 bases and J 7 bases, with 18 bases left between them. The CDR3 is 17 residues long. CDR1 is MDHEN and CDR2 is SYDVKM in the germline V gene. For the CDR3, the DNA is TGTGCCAGCAGTTTATGCAGGTGTGTCCTAGGGGTCGGGGAGCTGTTTTTT. Translating gives CASSLCRCVLGVGELFF.

The V and J genes are TRBV7-6 and TRBJ1-3; unclear D gene. With 4 bases removed from V and 2 bases from J, the gap between germline ends came to 9 bases. The CDR3 is 14 residues long. CDR1 is SGHVS and CDR2 is FNYEAQ in the germline V gene. The chain's CDR3 is CASSSATAGNTIYF. The CDR3, as DNA: TGTGCCAGCAGCTCCGCCACGGCTGGAAACACCATATATTTT.

This sequence joins TRBV11-3 and TRBJ2-1; TRBD2 is a possible D gene (6 bases). This CDR3 spans 13 amino acids. The germline V gene has CDR1 SGHNT and CDR2 YENEEA. V was trimmed by 0 bases and J by 12 bases, leaving 12 bases between them. CDR3 DNA: TGTGCCAGCAGCTTAGAACCGGGAGTGGGGCAGTTCTTC. Translated: CASSLEPGVGQFF.

The CDR3 protein is CASSPDRVTGELFF. In nucleotides, the CDR3 is TGTGCCAGCTCACCCGACAGGGTCACCGGGGAGCTGTTTTTT. The chain links TRBV18 to TRBJ2-2; 7 bases match TRBD1. CDR3 length: 14 amino acids. The J segment lost 4 bases and the V segment lost 3 bases, leaving 2 bases of the junction unmatched. Looked up from germline, CDR1 is KGHSH and CDR2 is LQKENI.

Turning to this clone: This sample also contains other DNA sequences that code for the same CDR3. The V gene is TRBV7-2, the J gene TRBJ1-5; D might be TRBD1 (6 bases). Deletions cut 0 bases from V and 5 bases from J, with 8 bases between. Germline CDR1 reads SGHTA; CDR2 reads FQGNSA. The CDR3 length is 14 residues. CDR3 nucleotides: TGTGCCAGCAGCTTAGCGGGGGGCTATCAGCCCCAGCATTTT. Encoded protein: CASSLAGGYQPQHF.

This chain joins TRBV1 and TRBJ1-5; the table's D gene call, TRBD1, was not cross checked with the DNA. TRBV1 is assigned pseudogene status. The CDR3 has 18 residues. The CDR3 region has the DNA TGCACCAGCAGCCAAGAGCCCCATTTGGGGGCTGGCAATCAGCCCCAGCATTTT. Residues: CTSSQEPHLGAGNQPQHF.

This chain uses TRBV7-3 with TRBJ2-3; 9 positions agree with TRBD2. CDR1 is SGHTA and CDR2 is FQGTGA in the germline V gene. With V trimmed by 1 base and J by 6 bases, 8 bases remained unmatched. The CDR3 is made up of 16 amino acids. The CDR3 nucleotides are TGTGCCAGCAGCTTAAATCGCGGGAGGGCCGCGGATACGCAGTATTTT. Protein product: CASSLNRGRAADTQYF.

The chain's CDR3 is CASSPRDRANEQYF. The DNA for the CDR3 is TGCGCCAGCAGCCCCCGGGACAGGGCGAATGAGCAGTACTTC. This chain links TRBV5-1 with TRBJ2-7; TRBD1 aligns across 9 bases. Germline trimming cut 4 bases from V and 7 bases from J; bases unmatched to any gene: 9. The CDR3 has 14 residues. Per germline, CDR1 SGHRS and CDR2 YFSETQ. Supplemented by reference TRBV5-1 and TRBJ2-7, the full variable domain reads KAGVTQTPRYLIKTRGQQVTLSCSPISGHRSVSWYQQTPGQGLQFLFEYFSETQRNKGNFPGRFSGRQFSNSRSEMNVSTLELGDSALYLCASSPRDRANEQYFGPGTRLTVT.

The rearrangement joins TRBV5-1 to TRBJ1-1, with TRBD1 matching over 7 bases. With V trimmed by 4 bases and J by 1 base, 7 bases remained unmatched. The CDR3 runs 15 residues. Germline-derived CDR1 and CDR2 are SGHRS and YFSETQ. CDR3 DNA: TGCGCCAGCAGCCCAGGACAGGTTCAGAACACTGAAGCTTTCTTT. Translating gives CASSPGQVQNTEAFF.

This clone was counted between two and nine times. V gene TRBV15 combines with J gene TRBJ2-7; 11 bases fit TRBD2. V gave up 6 bases and J gave up 1 base; unmatched junction bases: 2. In germline, CDR1 is LNHNV, CDR2 YYDKDF (reference sequence). This CDR3 comprises 14 residues. The CDR3 spells CATRGTSGSYEQYF. CDR3 nucleotides: TGTGCCACCAGGGGGACTAGCGGTTCCTACGAGCAGTACTTC.

The rearrangement uses TRBV20-1 and TRBJ1-2; 7 nucleotides line up with TRBD1. V shed 3 bases and J 4 bases; nucleotides not matched to a gene: 11. The CDR3 totals 15 residues. Germline V CDR1 and CDR2: DFQATT, SNEGSKA (reference sequence). The CDR3 loop is CSASLPGQVRYGYTF. The DNA of the CDR3 is TGCAGTGCTAGTCTACCAGGACAGGTCCGCTATGGCTACACCTTC.

The V call is TRBV7-9, the J call TRBJ2-1; TRBD2 matches at 8 bases. The CDR3 covers 15 residues. CDR1 is SEHNR and CDR2 is FQNEAQ in the germline V gene (reference sequence). The V gene end was trimmed by 5 bases and the J gene end by 10 bases; junction bases not matched to a gene: 13. The CDR3 DNA is TGTGCCAGCAGCCCGGGGGGGCTAGCGGGCGAGGAGCAGTTCTTC. It yields the protein CASSPGGLAGEEQFF.

The table lists this clone with a count of one. The chain recombines TRBV7-2 with TRBJ1-1, with D unclear. Per germline, CDR1 SGHTA and CDR2 FQGNSA. CDR3 length equals 13 residues. V lost 4 bases, J lost 0 bases, and 6 bases lay in between. The DNA for the CDR3 is TGTGCCAGCAGCTGGTATATGAACACTGAAGCTTTCTTT. It specifies CASSWYMNTEAFF.

DNA of the CDR3: TGTGCCAGCAGCTTAGATCAGGGGGCCTATGGCTACACCTTC. Protein sequence: CASSLDQGAYGYTF. This rearrangement joins TRBV7-6 to TRBJ1-2, with 8 nucleotides matching TRBD1. The V gene end was trimmed by 1 base and the J gene end by 4 bases; junction bases not matched to a gene: 2. Germline V lookup: CDR1 SGHVS, CDR2 FNYEAQ. CDR3 length: 14 amino acids.

This chain joins TRBV27 and TRBJ1-2, with D perhaps TRBD1 (6 bases). The CDR3 is 14 residues long. The germline gives CDR1 MNHEY, CDR2 SMNVEV (reference sequence). Trimming removed 8 bases at V and 1 base at J, with 14 bases between. DNA for the CDR3: TGTGCCAGCTCAGGACAGCCTTTTAACTATGGCTACACCTTC. Translated, it gives CASSGQPFNYGYTF.

The genes are TRBV2 and TRBJ2-5; TRBD1 is a possible D gene (6 bases). Germline-derived CDR1 and CDR2 are SNHLY and FYNNEI. The V and J ends lost 7 bases and 0 bases respectively, with 15 bases between them. CDR3 length: 15 residues. DNA for the CDR3: TGTGCCAGCAATCCAGGGGTTTCGTACCAAGAGACCCAGTACTTC. Translation: CASNPGVSYQETQYF.

The chain uses TRBV24-1 and TRBJ2-1; 12 bases agree with TRBD1. The germline V gene has CDR1 KGHDR and CDR2 SFDVKD. This CDR3 is built from 15 residues. V trimming: 5 bases; J trimming: 8 bases; junction bases outside the gene matches: 6. The CDR3 is CATSGGQGAGDEQFF. CDR3 nucleotides: TGTGCCACCAGTGGGGGACAGGGGGCGGGGGATGAGCAGTTCTTC.

V and J are TRBV6-5 and TRBJ1-5; possible D gene TRBD1, 6 bases. V was clipped by 7 bases and J by 3 bases, with 16 bases between them. This CDR3 has 15 amino acids. Germline V lookup: CDR1 MNHEY, CDR2 SVGAGI. DNA of the CDR3: TGTGCCAGCACCCGCTCGGACAGCTACAATCAGCCCCAGCATTTT. It is translated as CASTRSDSYNQPQHF.

The chain has TRBV10-3 and TRBJ1-1; 8 bases agree with TRBD1. CDR3 length: 14 residues. V was pared by 4 bases and J by 7 bases, with 8 bases of the junction left unmatched. The germline CDR1 and CDR2 sequences are ENHRY and SYGVKD. The CDR3 region is CAISGTGSRNEAFF. In nucleotides, the CDR3 is TGTGCCATCAGTGGGACAGGGAGTCGTAATGAAGCTTTCTTT.

The DNA for the CDR3 is TGTGCCAGCACCCAGGGGGGGACGGACTATGGCTACACCTTC. It specifies CASTQGGTDYGYTF. The J gene is TRBJ1-2, the V gene TRBV28; TRBD1 aligns across 7 bases. Germline V gene sequence: CDR1 MDHEN, CDR2 SYDVKM. The CDR3 loop spans 14 amino acids. V dropped 7 bases and J dropped 3; count of bases not matched to a gene: 8.

The gene calls are TRBV28 and TRBJ2-5; D remains unclear. The length of the CDR3 is 15 residues. Germline loops: CDR1 MDHEN, CDR2 SYDVKM. Between the trimmed V and J ends, which lost 1 base and 3 bases, there was a span of 12 bases. For the CDR3, the DNA is TGTGCCAGCAGTTTATTTGGGGTGGGCGAAGAGACCCAGTACTTC. Translated: CASSLFGVGEETQYF.

V and J are TRBV6-5 and TRBJ1-3; no clear D gene. Trimming removed 2 bases at V and 0 bases at J, with 5 bases between. The CDR3 extends over 14 amino acids. Germline values: CDR1 MNHEY, CDR2 SVGAGI. The chain's CDR3 is CASSYGSSGNTIYF. CDR3 coding DNA: TGTGCCAGCAGTTACGGAAGCTCTGGAAACACCATATATTTT.

In its sample, this clone was seen a few times. The gene calls are TRBV27 and TRBJ2-1; D is perhaps TRBD1 (5 bases). Germline values: CDR1 MNHEY, CDR2 SMNVEV (reference sequence). Trimming removed 7 bases from V and 4 bases from J, with 14 bases in between. The CDR3 runs to 14 residues. DNA for the CDR3: TGTGCCAGCAAGGGCCAGGGATCATACAATGAGCAGTTCTTC. It encodes CASKGQGSYNEQFF.

V usage is TRBV2 and J usage is TRBJ1-5; D not certain. CDR1 and CDR2 (germline): SNHLY, FYNNEI. The ends were cut back, 5 bases at V and 7 bases at J, with 15 bases in the middle. This CDR3 spans 14 amino acids. The CDR3 coding sequence is TGTGCCAGCAGTTCCCCCGCGGCAGGCCAGCCCCAGCATTTT. It encodes CASSSPAAGQPQHF.

V usage is TRBV12-3 or TRBV12-4 and J usage is TRBJ2-7; 10 bases fit TRBD2. The V and J ends lost 3 bases and 11 bases, in that order; junction bases with no gene match: 4. The CDR3 length is 12 residues. The CDR3 sequence: CASSFRLAGEYF. Here the CDR3 DNA reads TGTGCCAGCAGTTTTAGGCTAGCGGGAGAGTACTTC.

V gene TRBV29-1 combines with J gene TRBJ2-1, with 8 nucleotides matching TRBD2. The CDR3 sequence is 14 residues long. Per the germline V gene, CDR1 is SQVTM and CDR2 is ANQGSEA. The trim removed 7 bases at V and 8 bases at J, leaving 13 bases unmatched. The CDR3 is CSDKRGGGPHEQFF. The DNA of the CDR3 is TGCAGCGACAAGAGGGGCGGGGGGCCCCATGAGCAGTTCTTC.

The chain is built from TRBV10-2 and TRBJ1-1; D is ambiguous. The V gene's germline CDR1 is WSHSY and CDR2 SAAADI. The CDR3 spans 14 residues. V was cut by 4 bases and J by 0 bases, with 9 bases left in between. Here the CDR3 reads CASSGVLMNTEAFF. CDR3 coding DNA: TGCGCCAGCAGTGGGGTTCTGATGAACACTGAAGCTTTCTTT.

CDR3 protein: CASSTGISGGQYF. CDR3 in DNA: TGTGCCAGCAGTACCGGGATATCAGGTGGGCAGTACTTC. The gene calls are TRBV2 and TRBJ2-7, with a weak D call TRBD2 (5 bases). This CDR3 comprises 13 residues. V lost 5 bases and J lost 9, with 17 bases in between. Germline values: CDR1 SNHLY, CDR2 FYNNEI.

The chain couples TRBV28 to TRBJ2-2; 8 bases are a match to TRBD1. J lost 6 bases, V lost 2 bases, and 2 bases had no gene match. The CDR3 extends over 14 amino acids. Germline CDR1 is MDHEN and CDR2 is SYDVKM. CDR3 protein: CASSLTQGAGELFF. CDR3 DNA sequence: TGTGCCAGCAGTTTAACACAGGGGGCCGGGGAGCTGTTTTTT.

This rearrangement joins TRBV13 to TRBJ1-1, with D uncertain. V dropped 1 base and J dropped 2 bases, with 5 bases sitting between them. The CDR3 is 13 amino acids. Per the germline V gene, CDR1 is PRHDT and CDR2 is FYEKMQ (reference sequence). CDR3 amino acids: CASSLESNTEAFF. The CDR3 DNA is TGTGCCAGCAGCTTAGAGAGCAACACTGAAGCTTTCTTT.

The chain carries TRBV29-1 and TRBJ1-1; 10 bases are shared with TRBD1. V was pared by 7 bases and J by 4 bases, with 6 bases of the junction left unmatched. The CDR3 is 13 residues long. Germline CDR1 SQVTM, CDR2 ANQGSEA. This CDR3 reads CSAGDRGLTEAFF. DNA of the CDR3: TGCAGCGCTGGGGACAGGGGTCTCACTGAAGCTTTCTTT.